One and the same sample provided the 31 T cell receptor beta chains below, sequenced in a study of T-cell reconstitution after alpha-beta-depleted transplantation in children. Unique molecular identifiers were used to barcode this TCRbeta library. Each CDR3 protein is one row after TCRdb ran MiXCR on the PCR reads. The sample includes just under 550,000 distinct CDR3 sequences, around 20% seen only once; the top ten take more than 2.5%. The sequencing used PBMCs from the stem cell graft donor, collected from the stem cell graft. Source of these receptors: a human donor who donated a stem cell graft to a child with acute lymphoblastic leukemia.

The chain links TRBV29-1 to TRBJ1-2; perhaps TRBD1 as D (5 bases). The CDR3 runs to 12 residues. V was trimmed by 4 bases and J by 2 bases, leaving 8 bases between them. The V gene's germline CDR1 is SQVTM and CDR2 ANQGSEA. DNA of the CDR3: TGCAGCGTTGGGGACGGGAACTATGGCTACACCTTC. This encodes CSVGDGNYGYTF.

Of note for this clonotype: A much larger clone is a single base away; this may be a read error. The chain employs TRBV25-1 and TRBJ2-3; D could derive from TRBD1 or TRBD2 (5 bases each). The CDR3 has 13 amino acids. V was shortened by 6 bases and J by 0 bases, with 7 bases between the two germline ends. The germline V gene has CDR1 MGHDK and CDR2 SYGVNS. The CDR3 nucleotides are TGTGCCAGCAGGGGGGATAGCACAGATACGCAGTATTTT. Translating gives CASRGDSTDTQYF.

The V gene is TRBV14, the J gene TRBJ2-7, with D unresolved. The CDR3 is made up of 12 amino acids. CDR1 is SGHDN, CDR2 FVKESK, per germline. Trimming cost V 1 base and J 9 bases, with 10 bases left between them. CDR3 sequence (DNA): TGTGCCAGCAGCCAAGCCCATTTCCGGCAGTACTTC. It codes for CASSQAHFRQYF.

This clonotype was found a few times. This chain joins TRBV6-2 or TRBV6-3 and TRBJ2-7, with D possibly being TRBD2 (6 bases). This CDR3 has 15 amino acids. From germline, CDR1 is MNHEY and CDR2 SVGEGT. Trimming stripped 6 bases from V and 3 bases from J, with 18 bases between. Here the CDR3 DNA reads TGTGCCAGCAGACTCCGGGACTTCAAAAGCTACGAGCAGTACTTC. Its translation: CASRLRDFKSYEQYF.

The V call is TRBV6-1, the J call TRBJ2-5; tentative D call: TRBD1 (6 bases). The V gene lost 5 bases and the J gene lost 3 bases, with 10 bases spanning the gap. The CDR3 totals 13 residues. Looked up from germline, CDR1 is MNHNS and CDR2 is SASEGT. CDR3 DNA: TGTGCCAGCAGTCAGGACAGAAAAGAGACCCAGTACTTC. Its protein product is CASSQDRKETQYF.

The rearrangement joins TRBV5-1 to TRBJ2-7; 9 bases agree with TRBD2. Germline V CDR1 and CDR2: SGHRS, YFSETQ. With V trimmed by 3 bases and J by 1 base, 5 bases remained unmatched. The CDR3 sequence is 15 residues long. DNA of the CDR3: TGCGCCAGCAGCTCTCTAGCGGGACCTTCCTACGAGCAGTACTTC. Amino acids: CASSSLAGPSYEQYF.

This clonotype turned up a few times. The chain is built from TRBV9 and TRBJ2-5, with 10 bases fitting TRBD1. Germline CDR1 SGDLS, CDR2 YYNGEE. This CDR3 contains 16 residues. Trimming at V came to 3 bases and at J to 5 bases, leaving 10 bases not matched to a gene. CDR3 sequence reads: CASSETGGARVETQYF. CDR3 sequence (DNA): TGTGCCAGCAGCGAGACAGGGGGCGCGCGAGTGGAGACCCAGTACTTC.

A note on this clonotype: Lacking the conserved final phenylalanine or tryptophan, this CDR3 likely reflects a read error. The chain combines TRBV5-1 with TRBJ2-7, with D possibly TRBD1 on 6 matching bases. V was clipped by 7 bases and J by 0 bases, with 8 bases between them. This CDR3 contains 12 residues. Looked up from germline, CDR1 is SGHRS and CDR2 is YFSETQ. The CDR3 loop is CASGDTSYEQYL. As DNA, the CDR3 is TGCGCCAGCGGGGACACCTCCTACGAGCAGTACTTG.

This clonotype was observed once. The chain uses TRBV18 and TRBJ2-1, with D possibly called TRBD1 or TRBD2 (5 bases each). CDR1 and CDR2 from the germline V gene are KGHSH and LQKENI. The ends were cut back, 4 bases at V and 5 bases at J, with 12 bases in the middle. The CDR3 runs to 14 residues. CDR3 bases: TGTGCCAGCTCACTCTTCCGGGGCGACAATGAGCAGTTCTTC. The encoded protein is CASSLFRGDNEQFF.

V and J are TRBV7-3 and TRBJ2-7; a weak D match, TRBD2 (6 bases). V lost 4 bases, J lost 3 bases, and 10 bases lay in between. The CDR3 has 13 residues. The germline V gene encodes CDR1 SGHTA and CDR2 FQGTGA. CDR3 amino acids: CASSSGGRYEQYF. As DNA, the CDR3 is TGTGCCAGCAGCTCCGGAGGGCGCTACGAGCAGTACTTC.

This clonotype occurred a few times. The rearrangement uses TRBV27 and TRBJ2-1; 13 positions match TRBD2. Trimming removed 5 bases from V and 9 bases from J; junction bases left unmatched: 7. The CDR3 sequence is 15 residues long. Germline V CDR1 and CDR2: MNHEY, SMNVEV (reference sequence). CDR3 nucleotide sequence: TGTGCCAGCAGTCCCGGGACTAGCGGGATGGGTGAGCAGTTCTTC. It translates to CASSPGTSGMGEQFF.

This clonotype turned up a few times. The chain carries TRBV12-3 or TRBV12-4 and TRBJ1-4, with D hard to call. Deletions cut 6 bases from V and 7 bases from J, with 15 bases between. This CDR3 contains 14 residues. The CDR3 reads CASRRWPSSEKLFF. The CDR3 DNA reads TGTGCCAGCAGGCGGTGGCCTTCTTCTGAAAAACTGTTTTTT.

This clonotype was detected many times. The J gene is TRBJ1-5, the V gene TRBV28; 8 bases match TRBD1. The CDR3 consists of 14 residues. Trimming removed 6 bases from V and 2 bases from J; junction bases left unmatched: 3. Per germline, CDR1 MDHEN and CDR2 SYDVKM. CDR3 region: CASSPGGGNQPQHF. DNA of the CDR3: TGTGCCAGCAGCCCAGGGGGCGGCAATCAGCCCCAGCATTTT.

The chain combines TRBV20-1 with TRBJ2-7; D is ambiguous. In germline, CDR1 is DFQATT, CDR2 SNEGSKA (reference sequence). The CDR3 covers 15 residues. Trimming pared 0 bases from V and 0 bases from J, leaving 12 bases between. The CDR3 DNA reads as TGCAGTGCTAGAGATCTCTGGGCGGACTCCTACGAGCAGTACTTC. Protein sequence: CSARDLWADSYEQYF.

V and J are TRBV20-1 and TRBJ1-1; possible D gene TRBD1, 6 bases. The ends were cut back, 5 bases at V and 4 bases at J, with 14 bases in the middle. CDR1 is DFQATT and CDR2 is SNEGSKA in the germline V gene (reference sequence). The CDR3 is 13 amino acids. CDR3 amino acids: CSAPGRGATEAFF. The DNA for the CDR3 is TGCAGTGCTCCGGGCAGGGGAGCCACTGAAGCTTTCTTT.

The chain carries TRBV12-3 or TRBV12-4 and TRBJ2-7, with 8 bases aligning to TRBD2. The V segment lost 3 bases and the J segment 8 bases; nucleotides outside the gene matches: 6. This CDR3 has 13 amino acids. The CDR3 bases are TGTGCCAGCAGTTTCGAGCGGGAGATCAAGCAGTACTTC. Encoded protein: CASSFEREIKQYF.

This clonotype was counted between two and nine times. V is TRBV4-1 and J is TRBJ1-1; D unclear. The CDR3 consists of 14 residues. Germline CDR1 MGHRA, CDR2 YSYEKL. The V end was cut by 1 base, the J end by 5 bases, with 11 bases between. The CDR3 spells CASSQVYRETEAFF. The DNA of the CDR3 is TGCGCCAGCAGCCAAGTCTACCGGGAAACTGAAGCTTTCTTT.

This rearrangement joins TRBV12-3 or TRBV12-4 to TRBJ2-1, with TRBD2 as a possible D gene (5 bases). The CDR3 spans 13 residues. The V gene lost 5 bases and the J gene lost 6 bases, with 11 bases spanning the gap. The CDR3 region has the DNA TGTGCCAGCAGTAGGACTTCCACCAATGAGCAGTTCTTC. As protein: CASSRTSTNEQFF.

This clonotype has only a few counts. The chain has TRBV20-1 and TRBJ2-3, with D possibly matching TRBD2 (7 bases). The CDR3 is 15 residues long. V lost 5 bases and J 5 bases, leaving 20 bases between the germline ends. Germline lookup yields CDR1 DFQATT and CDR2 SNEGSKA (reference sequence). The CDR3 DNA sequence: TGCAGTGCTGGACCTAACGGGGGGCTCGAAGATACGCAGTATTTT. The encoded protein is CSAGPNGGLEDTQYF.

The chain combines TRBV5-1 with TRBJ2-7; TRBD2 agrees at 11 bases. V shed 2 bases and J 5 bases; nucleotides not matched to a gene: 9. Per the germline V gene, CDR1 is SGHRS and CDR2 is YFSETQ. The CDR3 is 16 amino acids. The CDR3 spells CASSFGSGRANDEQYF. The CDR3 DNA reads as TGCGCCAGCAGCTTTGGTAGCGGGAGGGCCAATGACGAGCAGTACTTC. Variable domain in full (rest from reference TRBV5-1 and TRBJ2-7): KAGVTQTPRYLIKTRGQQVTLSCSPISGHRSVSWYQQTPGQGLQFLFEYFSETQRNKGNFPGRFSGRQFSNSRSEMNVSTLELGDSALYLCASSFGSGRANDEQYFGPGTRLTVT.

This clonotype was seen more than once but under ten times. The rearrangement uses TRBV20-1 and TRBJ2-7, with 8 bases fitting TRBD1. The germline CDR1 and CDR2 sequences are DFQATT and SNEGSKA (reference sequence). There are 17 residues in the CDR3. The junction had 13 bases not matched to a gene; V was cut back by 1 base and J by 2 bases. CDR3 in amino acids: CSARGVGQGTGPYEQYF. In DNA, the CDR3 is TGCAGTGCTAGAGGGGTTGGGCAAGGGACAGGTCCCTACGAGCAGTACTTC.

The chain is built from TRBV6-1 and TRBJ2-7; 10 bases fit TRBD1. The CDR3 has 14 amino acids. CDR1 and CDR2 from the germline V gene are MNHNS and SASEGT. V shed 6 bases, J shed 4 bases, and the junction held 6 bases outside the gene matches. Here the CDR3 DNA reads TGTGCCAGCAGAAAGGACAGGGGGTGGTACGAGCAGTACTTC. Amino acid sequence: CASRKDRGWYEQYF.

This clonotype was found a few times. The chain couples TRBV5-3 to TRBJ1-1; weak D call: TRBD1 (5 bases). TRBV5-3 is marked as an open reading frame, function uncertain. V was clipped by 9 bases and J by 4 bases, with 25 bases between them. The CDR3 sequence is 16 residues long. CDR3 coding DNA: TGTGCCACCGCCCGGACGGGGGTGAATTCGCTCACTGAAGCTTTCTTT. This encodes CATARTGVNSLTEAFF.

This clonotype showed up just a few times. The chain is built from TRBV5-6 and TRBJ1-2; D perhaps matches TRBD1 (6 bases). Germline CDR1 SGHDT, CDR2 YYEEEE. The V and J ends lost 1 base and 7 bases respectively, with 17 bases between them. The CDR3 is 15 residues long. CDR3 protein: CASSLWHREVGGYTF. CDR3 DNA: TGTGCCAGCAGCTTGTGGCACAGGGAAGTGGGTGGCTACACCTTC.

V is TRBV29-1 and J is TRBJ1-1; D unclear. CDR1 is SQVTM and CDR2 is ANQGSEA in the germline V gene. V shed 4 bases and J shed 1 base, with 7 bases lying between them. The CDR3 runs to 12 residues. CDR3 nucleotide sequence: TGCAGCGTTGTGGCTAAGAACACTGAAGCTTTCTTT. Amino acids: CSVVAKNTEAFF.

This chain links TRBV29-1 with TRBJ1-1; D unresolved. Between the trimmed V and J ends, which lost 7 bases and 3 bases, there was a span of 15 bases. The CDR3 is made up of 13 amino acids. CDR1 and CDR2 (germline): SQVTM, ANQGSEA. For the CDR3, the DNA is TGCAGCGCCCCGGGCGCGTGGGACACTGAAGCTTTCTTT. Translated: CSAPGAWDTEAFF.

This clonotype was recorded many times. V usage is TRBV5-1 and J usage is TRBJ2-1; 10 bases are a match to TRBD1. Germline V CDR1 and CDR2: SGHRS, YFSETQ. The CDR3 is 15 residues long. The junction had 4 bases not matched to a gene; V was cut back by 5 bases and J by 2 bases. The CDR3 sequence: CASRSGTGAYNEQFF. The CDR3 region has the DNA TGCGCCAGCAGGTCCGGGACAGGGGCCTACAATGAGCAGTTCTTC.

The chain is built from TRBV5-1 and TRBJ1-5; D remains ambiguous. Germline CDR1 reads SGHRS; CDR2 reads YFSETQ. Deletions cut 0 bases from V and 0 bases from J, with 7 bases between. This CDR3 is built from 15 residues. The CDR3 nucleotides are TGCGCCAGCAGCTTGGGCGAAGTTAGCAATCAGCCCCAGCATTTT. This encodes CASSLGEVSNQPQHF.

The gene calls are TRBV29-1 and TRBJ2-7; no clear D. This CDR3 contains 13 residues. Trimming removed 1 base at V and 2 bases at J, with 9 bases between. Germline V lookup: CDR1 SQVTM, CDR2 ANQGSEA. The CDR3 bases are TGCAGCGTTGAAGGGTTTGGCACCTACGAGCAGTACTTC. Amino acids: CSVEGFGTYEQYF.

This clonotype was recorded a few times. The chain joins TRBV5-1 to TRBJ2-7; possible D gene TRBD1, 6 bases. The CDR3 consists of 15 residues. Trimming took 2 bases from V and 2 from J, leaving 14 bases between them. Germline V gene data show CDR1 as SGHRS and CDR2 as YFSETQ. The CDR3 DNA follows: TGCGCCAGCAGCTTCGGGACAACCTATGCCTACGAGCAGTACTTC. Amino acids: CASSFGTTYAYEQYF.

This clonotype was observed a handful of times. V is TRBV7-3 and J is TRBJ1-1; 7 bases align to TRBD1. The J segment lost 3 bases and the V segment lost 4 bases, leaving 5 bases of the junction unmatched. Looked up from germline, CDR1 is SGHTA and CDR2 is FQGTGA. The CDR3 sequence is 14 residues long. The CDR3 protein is CASSSQGRHTEAFF. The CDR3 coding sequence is TGTGCCAGCAGCTCACAGGGGCGCCACACTGAAGCTTTCTTT. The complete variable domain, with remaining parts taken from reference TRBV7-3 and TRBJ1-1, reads GAGVSQTPSNKVTEKGKYVELRCDPISGHTALYWYRQSLGQGPEFLIYFQGTGAADDSGLPNDRFFAVRPEGSVSTLKIQRTERGDSAVYLCASSSQGRHTEAFFGQGTRLTVV.